The 23 T cell receptor beta chains below all came from one sample that was sequenced in a study of blood T cell repertoires in COVID-19. Only in-frame clones appear in the TCRdb table, and some are missing; sequencing was by immunoSEQ multiplex PCR. The sample holds about 220,000 clones, around 84% seen once. Sequences were obtained from peripheral blood. Receptors originate from a man aged 30 to 45 with active or convalescent COVID-19.

V usage is TRBV6-5 and J usage is TRBJ1-2; no definite D call. There are 16 residues in the CDR3. Trimming shortened V by 0 bases and J by 5 bases, and 16 bases separated the two germline ends. Germline V CDR1 and CDR2: MNHEY, SVGAGI. CDR3 residues: CASSYSNPGLGYGYTF. CDR3 coding DNA: TGTGCCAGCAGTTACTCGAACCCGGGGTTAGGTTATGGCTACACCTTC.

This clone has a single count. This chain joins TRBV24-1 and TRBJ2-2; a possible D gene is TRBD2 (5 bases). V shed 3 bases and J shed 0 bases, with 7 bases lying between them. This CDR3 region has 15 residues. Germline CDR1 and CDR2: KGHDR and SFDVKD. CDR3 sequence: CATSDPGANTGELFF. In DNA, the CDR3 is TGTGCCACCAGTGATCCCGGGGCGAACACCGGGGAGCTGTTTTTT.

The V call is TRBV27, the J call TRBJ2-3; 14 bases align to TRBD2. This CDR3 has 17 amino acids. With V trimmed by 6 bases and J by 0 bases, 5 bases remained unmatched. Germline loops: CDR1 MNHEY, CDR2 SMNVEV (reference sequence). CDR3 residues: CASSRLAGGPSTDTQYF. The CDR3 DNA sequence: TGTGCCAGCAGCCGACTAGCGGGAGGGCCAAGCACAGATACGCAGTATTTT.

This clone showed up just a few times. This chain joins TRBV9 and TRBJ2-3; 12 bases agree with TRBD2. Losses at the gene ends were 4 bases for V and 4 bases for J; bases not matched to a gene: 4. Per germline, CDR1 SGDLS and CDR2 YYNGEE. The CDR3 spans 15 residues. The chain's CDR3 is CASSRLAGDADTQYF. CDR3 DNA: TGTGCCAGCAGCAGACTAGCGGGAGACGCAGATACGCAGTATTTT.

The chain carries TRBV28 and TRBJ1-5; D remains unclear. This CDR3 is 15 amino acids long. The V gene lost 5 bases and the J gene lost 3 bases, with 14 bases spanning the gap. Germline V lookup: CDR1 MDHEN, CDR2 SYDVKM. The CDR3 reads CASSPLATNNQPQHF. In DNA form, the CDR3 reads TGTGCCAGCAGTCCCCTAGCGACTAACAATCAGCCCCAGCATTTT.

The V call is TRBV6-5, the J call TRBJ2-7; 8 nucleotides agree with TRBD1. The germline V gene encodes CDR1 MNHEY and CDR2 SVGAGI. This CDR3 spans 15 amino acids. The junction had 7 bases not matched to a gene; V was cut back by 6 bases and J by 0 bases. Here the CDR3 DNA reads TGTGCCAGCAGGCAACAGGGGGGAGGCTCCTACGAGCAGTACTTC. Its translation is CASRQQGGGSYEQYF.

This clone appeared a few times. The CDR3 DNA follows: TGTGCCTGGAGTATACGGGAAAAACTGTTTTTT. Protein product: CAWSIREKLFF. The rearrangement uses TRBV30 and TRBJ1-4; no reliable D call. CDR1 GTSNPN and CDR2 SVGIG come from the germline V gene (reference sequence). This CDR3 spans 11 amino acids. V was shortened by 2 bases and J by 8 bases, with 6 bases between the two germline ends.

In its sample, this clone was seen once. This chain links TRBV19 with TRBJ1-2, with 7 nucleotides matching TRBD1. CDR1 and CDR2 (germline): LNHDA, SQIVND (reference sequence). V gave up 0 bases and J gave up 13 bases; unmatched junction bases: 8. CDR3 length equals 13 residues. CDR3 residues: CASSIDRDRASTF. The CDR3 nucleotides are TGTGCCAGTAGTATAGATCGCGACAGGGCGAGCACCTTC.

The rearrangement links TRBV7-9 to TRBJ2-7, with D tentatively TRBD2 (6 bases). The CDR3 loop spans 18 amino acids. Germline-derived CDR1 and CDR2 are SEHNR and FQNEAQ (reference sequence). V gave up 5 bases and J gave up 0 bases, with 23 bases separating them. The CDR3 region is CASSPRSSATTSSYEQYF. CDR3 DNA: TGTGCCAGCAGCCCCCGGTCTAGCGCGACAACTAGCTCCTACGAGCAGTACTTC.

V and J are TRBV19 and TRBJ1-4; 7 nucleotides line up with TRBD1. V gave up 3 bases and J gave up 5 bases; unmatched junction bases: 6. The CDR3 runs 15 residues. Germline V gives CDR1 LNHDA, CDR2 SQIVND (reference sequence). CDR3 in amino acids: CASSMNEGANEKLFF. CDR3 DNA: TGTGCCAGTAGTATGAACGAGGGGGCCAATGAAAAACTGTTTTTT.

The genes are TRBV6-2 or TRBV6-3 and TRBJ2-7, with 14 bases matching TRBD2. The CDR3 sequence is 16 residues long. The J segment lost 4 bases and the V segment lost 1 base, leaving 3 bases of the junction unmatched. CDR1 MNHEY and CDR2 SVGEGT come from the germline V gene. Here the CDR3 DNA reads TGTGCCAGCAGTTACTGGCGACTAGCGGGAGGGTACGAGCAGTACTTC. Amino acid sequence: CASSYWRLAGGYEQYF.

J is TRBJ2-7 and V is TRBV7-9, with 10 bases lining up with TRBD1. Germline CDR1 is SEHNR and CDR2 is FQNEAQ (reference sequence). CDR3 length equals 19 residues. J gave up 4 bases and V 5 bases, and 20 bases lay outside the gene matches. The CDR3 loop is CASSQRKTGGKTSRYEQYF. The CDR3 DNA reads TGTGCCAGCAGCCAGCGAAAGACAGGGGGCAAAACATCCCGATACGAGCAGTACTTC.

The genes are TRBV5-4 and TRBJ2-7, with 10 bases matching TRBD1. CDR1 and CDR2 (germline): SGHNT, YYREEE (reference sequence). The CDR3 extends over 14 amino acids. The V segment lost 5 bases and the J segment 4 bases; nucleotides outside the gene matches: 6. CDR3 residues: CASRKDRGPYEQYF. CDR3 bases: TGTGCCAGCAGGAAAGACAGGGGGCCGTACGAGCAGTACTTC.

The gene calls are TRBV6-6 and TRBJ2-1; TRBD2 aligns across 12 bases. The CDR3 covers 15 residues. The J segment lost 8 bases and the V segment lost 6 bases, leaving 8 bases of the junction unmatched. Germline V CDR1 and CDR2: MNHNY, SVGAGI (reference sequence). This chain's CDR3 is CASSLTSGSRDEQFF. CDR3 bases: TGTGCCAGCAGCCTGACTAGCGGGAGTCGTGATGAGCAGTTCTTC.

The V gene is TRBV3-1 (or the pseudogene TRBV3-2), the J gene TRBJ1-1; D remains ambiguous. This CDR3 has 13 amino acids. Trimming stripped 2 bases from V and 8 bases from J, with 12 bases between. The germline V gene encodes CDR1 LGHDT and CDR2 YNNKEL (reference sequence). The CDR3 coding sequence is TGTGCCAGCAGCCAAAACGTCGCGGGGGAAGCTTTCTTT. Its protein product is CASSQNVAGEAFF.

The chain recombines TRBV2 with TRBJ1-4, with TRBD1 matching over 10 bases. This CDR3 comprises 15 residues. V was clipped by 6 bases and J by 7 bases; unmatched bases: 8. The germline V gene encodes CDR1 SNHLY and CDR2 FYNNEI. CDR3 residues: CASSRAGTGAEKLFF. As DNA, the CDR3 is TGTGCCAGCAGCAGGGCCGGGACAGGGGCTGAAAAACTGTTTTTT.

The chain carries TRBV2 and TRBJ1-1, with 8 bases matching TRBD1. The trim removed 2 bases at V and 5 bases at J, leaving 7 bases unmatched. In germline, CDR1 is SNHLY, CDR2 FYNNEI. The CDR3 runs 15 residues. The CDR3 loop reads CASSERTGKGTEAFF. The CDR3 DNA sequence: TGTGCCAGCAGTGAAAGGACAGGGAAAGGGACTGAAGCTTTCTTT. Drawing the rest from reference TRBV2 and TRBJ1-1, the complete variable domain is EPEVTQTPSHQVTQMGQEVILRCVPISNHLYFYWYRQILGQKVEFLVSFYNNEISEKSEIFDDQFSVERPDGSNFTLKIRSTKLEDSAMYFCASSERTGKGTEAFFGQGTRLTVV.

The chain couples TRBV6-5 to TRBJ2-3, with 13 nucleotides matching TRBD2. This CDR3 contains 15 residues. The germline V gene encodes CDR1 MNHEY and CDR2 SVGAGI. V was pared by 6 bases and J by 0 bases, with 0 bases of the junction left unmatched. The CDR3 DNA is TGTGCCAGCAGGGGACTAGCGGGGAGCACAGATACGCAGTATTTT. Protein sequence: CASRGLAGSTDTQYF.

This chain links TRBV19 with TRBJ2-1, with D possibly matching TRBD2 (6 bases). This CDR3 is built from 13 residues. From germline, CDR1 is LNHDA and CDR2 SQIVND (reference sequence). V was pared by 2 bases and J by 9 bases, with 11 bases between. CDR3 sequence (DNA): TGTGCCAGTAGTATAATACTAGCTAGTGAGCAGTTCTTC. Its translation: CASSIILASEQFF.

The chain combines TRBV5-4 with TRBJ2-6, with D tentatively TRBD1 (5 bases). The germline V gene encodes CDR1 SGHNT and CDR2 YYREEE (reference sequence). The length of the CDR3 is 16 residues. V was pared by 0 bases and J by 0 bases, with 7 bases between. Here the CDR3 reads CASSLEGFSGANVLTF. The CDR3 DNA follows: TGTGCCAGCAGCTTGGAGGGGTTCTCTGGGGCCAACGTCCTGACTTTC.

The genes are TRBV7-9 and TRBJ2-2, with 7 bases fitting TRBD1. J lost 5 bases, V lost 5 bases, and 8 bases had no gene match. CDR3 length: 15 residues. Per germline, CDR1 SEHNR and CDR2 FQNEAQ (reference sequence). CDR3 sequence: CASSRDSRSTGELFF. As DNA, the CDR3 is TGTGCCAGCAGCCGGGACAGCCGGTCGACCGGGGAGCTGTTTTTT.

This chain connects TRBV19 to TRBJ1-4; D gene ambiguous. The V gene lost 2 bases and the J gene lost 6 bases, with 7 bases spanning the gap. The CDR3 covers 13 residues. Germline CDR1 is LNHDA and CDR2 is SQIVND (reference sequence). CDR3 coding DNA: TGTGCCAGTAGTATAACCACGGATGAAAAACTGTTTTTT. This translates into CASSITTDEKLFF.

This chain joins TRBV9 and TRBJ2-7; D is perhaps TRBD1 (5 bases). CDR3 length: 14 amino acids. The V gene lost 3 bases and the J gene lost 0 bases, with 10 bases spanning the gap. Germline V gene data show CDR1 as SGDLS and CDR2 as YYNGEE. The CDR3 protein is CASSGGPSSYEQYF. CDR3 bases: TGTGCCAGCAGCGGGGGCCCAAGCTCCTACGAGCAGTACTTC.